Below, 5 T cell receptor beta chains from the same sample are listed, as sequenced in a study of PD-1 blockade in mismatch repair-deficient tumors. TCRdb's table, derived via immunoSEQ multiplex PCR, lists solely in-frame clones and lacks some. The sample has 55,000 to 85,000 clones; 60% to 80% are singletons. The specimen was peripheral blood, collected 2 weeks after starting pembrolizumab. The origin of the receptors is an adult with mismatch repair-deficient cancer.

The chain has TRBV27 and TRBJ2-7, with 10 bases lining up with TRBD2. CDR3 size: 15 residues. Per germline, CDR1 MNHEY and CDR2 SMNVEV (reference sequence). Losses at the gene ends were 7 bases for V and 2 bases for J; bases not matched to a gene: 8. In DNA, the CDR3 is TGTGCCAGCAAGCAAAAGCGGGAGGGGACCTACGAGCAGTACTTC. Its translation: CASKQKREGTYEQYF.

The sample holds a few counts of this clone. The CDR3 reads CALLSVGFQGKAFF. The DNA of the CDR3 is TGTGCCCTCCTATCGGTCGGGTTTCAGGGAAAAGCTTTCTTT. The chain is built from TRBV30 and TRBJ1-1; possibly TRBD1 for D (5 bases). Trimming stripped 8 bases from V and 9 bases from J, with 25 bases between. CDR3 length: 14 residues. Looked up from germline, CDR1 is GTSNPN and CDR2 is SVGIG (reference sequence). Drawing the rest from reference TRBV30 and TRBJ1-1, the complete variable domain is SQTIHQWPATLVQPVGSPLSLECTVEGTSNPNLYWYRQAAGRGLQLLFYSVGIGQISSEVPQNLSASRPQDRQFILSSKKLLLSDSGFYLCALLSVGFQGKAFFGQGTRLTVV.

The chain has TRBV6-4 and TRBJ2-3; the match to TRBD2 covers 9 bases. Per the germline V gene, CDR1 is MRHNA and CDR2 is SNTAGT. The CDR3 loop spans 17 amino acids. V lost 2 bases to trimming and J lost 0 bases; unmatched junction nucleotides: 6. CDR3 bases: TGTGCCAGCAGTGACACTTTTAGCGGGGGTAGCACAGATACGCAGTATTTT. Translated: CASSDTFSGGSTDTQYF.

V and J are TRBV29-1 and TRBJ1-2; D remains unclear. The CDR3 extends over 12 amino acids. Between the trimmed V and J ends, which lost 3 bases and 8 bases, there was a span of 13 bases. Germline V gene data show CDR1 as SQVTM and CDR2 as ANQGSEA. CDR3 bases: TGCAGCGTTGAGATGGGCGGGTTCGGCTACACCTTC. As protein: CSVEMGGFGYTF.

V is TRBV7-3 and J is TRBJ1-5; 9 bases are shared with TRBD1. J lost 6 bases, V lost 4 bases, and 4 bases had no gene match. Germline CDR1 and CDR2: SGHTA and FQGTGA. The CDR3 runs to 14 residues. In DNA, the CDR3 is TGTGCCAGCAGCTCCACAGGGGGCCGTCAGCCCCAGCATTTT. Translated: CASSSTGGRQPQHF.